The 3 T cell receptor beta chains in this list originate from one sample, sequenced in a study of blood T cell repertoires in COVID-19. Here immunoSEQ multiplex PCR was the method, and the copy in TCRdb shows in-frame clones only, minus some. The data hold approximately 360,000 clones, with around 90% observed a single time. Sequenced input: peripheral blood. These receptors came from a man in his late teens or twenties with active or convalescent COVID-19.

The gene calls are TRBV10-2 and TRBJ1-1; TRBD1 is a possible D gene (5 bases). Trimming removed 2 bases at V and 11 bases at J, with 12 bases between. CDR1 and CDR2 (germline): WSHSY, SAAADI. This CDR3 region has 12 residues. The CDR3, as DNA: TGCGCCAGCAGTGAGAGGTGGGGGAGGGCTTTCTTT. Its translation is CASSERWGRAFF.

The CDR3 here is CASSLGLAGLDTQYF. CDR3 coding DNA: TGTGCCAGCAGCTTAGGGCTAGCGGGGCTAGATACGCAGTATTTT. The chain carries TRBV7-2 and TRBJ2-3, with 9 bases identical to TRBD2. Germline CDR1 SGHTA, CDR2 FQGNSA. The CDR3 sequence is 15 residues long. Trimming at V came to 1 base and at J to 5 bases, leaving 4 bases not matched to a gene.

This chain uses TRBV7-9 with TRBJ2-2; maybe TRBD1 (6 bases). V was cut by 3 bases and J by 5 bases, with 7 bases left in between. This CDR3 has 13 amino acids. Germline V gives CDR1 SEHNR, CDR2 FQNEAQ (reference sequence). The CDR3 DNA reads as TGTGCCAGCAGCTTTGGACAGACCGGGGAGCTGTTTTTT. This gives the protein CASSFGQTGELFF. The full variable domain, its missing parts supplied by reference TRBV7-9 and TRBJ2-2, is DTGVSQNPRHKITKRGQNVTFRCDPISEHNRLYWYRQTLGQGPEFLTYFQNEAQLEKSRLLSDRFSAERPKGSFSTLEIQRTEQGDSAMYLCASSFGQTGELFFGEGSRLTVL.